The clone carrying this T cell receptor beta chain was counted ten times or more. The antigen is undetermined. TCR beta CDR3 sequences were amplified from RNA transcripts. A set of HTBI primers served as the primers for a first-round RT-PCR of the TCR CDR3. From the multiplex PCR reads, TCRdb called clonotypes with MiXCR, one entry per CDR3 protein. Here the sample spans hundreds of thousands of distinct CDR3 sequences, under 20% being singletons. Patients aged 18 to 65 with hyperthyroidism were newly diagnosed, with duration under 2 months. Diagnosing involved the use of clinical symptoms, serum thyroxine and TRAb, thyroid ultrasound and orbital computed tomography. This sample stems from a study of T cells in Graves' hyperthyroidism and ophthalmopathy. Study-wide points: Blood samples included most of the expanded thyroid clonotypes exceeding 0.001.

CDR1 and CDR2 from the germline V gene are SGHTA and FQGNSA. The CDR3 runs 15 residues. J gave up 6 bases and V 0 bases, and 4 bases lay outside the gene matches. V and J are TRBV7-2 and TRBJ2-7, with 11 bases that match TRBD1. The source of this sequence is a woman in her 30s with Graves' hyperthyroidism. Input material: blood. CDR3 in amino acids: CASSLAGTGGSEQYF. CDR3 DNA: TGTGCCAGCAGCTTAGCGGGGACAGGGGGTAGCGAGCAGTACTTC.